These 4 T cell receptor beta chains were sequenced from one sample in a study of blood T cell repertoires in COVID-19 (dated by TCRdb to the early 2020s). Libraries were constructed by the immunoSEQ multiplex PCR assay. TCRdb carries this immuneACCESS record with in-frame sequences only. Its versions omit some clonotypes, under half of them owing to an unresolved V gene in the studies checked, with the rest unexplained. Within this sample are about 190,000 clones, with 70% to 90% of them counted one time only. 6.2% of the sample is taken by the ten largest. Sequencing used peripheral blood. The receptor set was obtained from a woman in her forties who had recovered from COVID-19.

The rearrangement joins TRBV7-2 to TRBJ1-2; 10 nucleotides agree with TRBD1. Germline assignment: CDR1 SGHTA and CDR2 FQGNSA. The CDR3 extends over 14 amino acids. Germline trimming cut 4 bases from V and 13 bases from J; bases unmatched to any gene: 12. CDR3 sequence: CASSSSTGGASGTF. The CDR3 DNA is TGTGCCAGCAGCTCCTCGACAGGGGGCGCATCGGGCACCTTC.

The rearrangement uses TRBV5-8 and TRBJ2-7, with TRBD1 matching 7 bases. Germline CDR1 and CDR2: SGHTS and YDEGEE. There are 16 residues in the CDR3. Unmatched junction bases numbered 6, after V lost 0 bases and J lost 0 bases. The CDR3 DNA sequence: TGTGCCAGCAGCTTGGGAACAGGGGTCTACTCCTACGAGCAGTACTTC. Residues: CASSLGTGVYSYEQYF.

The chain has TRBV18 and TRBJ1-1; 9 bases align to TRBD1. V was pared by 2 bases and J by 5 bases, with 9 bases of the junction left unmatched. Germline CDR1 is KGHSH and CDR2 is LQKENI. This CDR3 contains 16 residues. Here the CDR3 reads CASSPNRQGTGTEAFF. The CDR3 nucleotides read TGTGCCAGCTCACCAAATCGACAGGGGACAGGGACTGAAGCTTTCTTT.

The count of this clone is one. This rearrangement joins TRBV7-2 to TRBJ2-1; a possible D gene is TRBD2 (5 bases). This CDR3 is 13 amino acids long. Germline CDR1 is SGHTA and CDR2 is FQGNSA. With 2 bases removed from V and 15 bases from J, the gap between germline ends came to 17 bases. CDR3 sequence (DNA): TGTGCCAGCAGCTTAAGGTGGGAGCAATCTCGGTTCTTC. Its translation is CASSLRWEQSRFF.